The 21 T cell receptor beta chains below were found in one sample sequenced in a study of human T cells and chemical hapten exposure. MiXCR was run by TCRdb on the RACE reads, yielding one entry per CDR3 protein. The repertoire holds tens of thousands of distinct CDR3 sequences, with about 11% as singletons. Time point reported: patch test 1, 2 weeks after DPC sensitization. Treatment noted: therapeutic diphenylcyclopropenone sensitization with weekly scalp DPC. The authors' total RNA extraction used unfractionated whole blood. The source material was whole blood, sampled in connection with sensitization to the hapten diphenylcyclopropenone (DPC). Receptor source: a woman aged 40 to 49 with alopecia areata. Some clones in this sample may be carry-over from other donors' samples.

The J gene is TRBJ2-2, the V gene TRBV7-6; TRBD1 is a possible D gene (6 bases). The CDR3 consists of 17 residues. V was trimmed by 1 base and J by 0 bases, leaving 12 bases between them. From germline, CDR1 is SGHVS and CDR2 FNYEAQ. The CDR3 DNA reads as TGTGCCAGCAGCTTAGGCGGACAGTCCGCGAACACCGGGGAGCTGTTTTTT. Protein: CASSLGGQSANTGELFF. The full variable domain, with the rest looked up from reference TRBV7-6 and TRBJ2-2, is GAGVSQSPRYKVTKRGQDVALRCDPISGHVSLYWYRQALGQGPEFLTYFNYEAQQDKSGLPNDRFSAERPEGSISTLTIQRTEQRDSAMYRCASSLGGQSANTGELFFGEGSRLTVL.

The chain combines TRBV28 with TRBJ1-2, with 9 positions matching TRBD1. The CDR3 runs 14 residues. After removal of 5 bases from V and 2 bases from J, the junction contained 3 bases not matched to a gene. Germline V gene lookup returns CDR1 MDHEN and CDR2 SYDVKM. The CDR3, as DNA: TGTGCCAGCAGTCCGACAGGGGGGAACTATGGCTACACCTTC. This codes for CASSPTGGNYGYTF.

This clonotype was detected a few times. The CDR3 does not end in the conserved phenylalanine or tryptophan, so this is likely a read error. The DNA is left out, because the CDR3 cannot be placed on it with certainty; the CDR3 is given as TCRdb lists it. The genes are TRBV27 and TRBJ2-7; the D call of TRBD1 is as the table states it, not checked on the DNA. With termini counted, the CDR3 has 14 amino acids. CDR1 and CDR2 (germline): MNHEY, SMNVEV (reference sequence). The CDR3 sequence: CASTTPGQPSVKHL.

This clonotype was observed a handful of times. This rearrangement joins TRBV20-1 to TRBJ1-6, with TRBD1 matching 9 bases. The germline gives CDR1 DFQATT, CDR2 SNEGSKA (reference sequence). V lost 3 bases to trimming and J lost 9 bases; unmatched junction nucleotides: 3. This CDR3 comprises 13 residues. CDR3 bases: TGCAGTGCTAGCACAGGGGGCGGTTCACCCCTCCACTTT. Its translation is CSASTGGGSPLHF.

This clonotype was seen many times. V is TRBV29-1 and J is TRBJ2-5; no clear D gene. In germline, CDR1 is SQVTM, CDR2 ANQGSEA. This CDR3 has 10 amino acids. The V end was cut by 8 bases, the J end by 2 bases, with 6 bases between. DNA for the CDR3: TGCAGCTCCGCACAAGAGACCCAGTACTTC. It is translated as CSSAQETQYF.

This clonotype showed up many times. The chain employs TRBV3-1 and TRBJ2-3; no definite D call. The CDR3 consists of 14 residues. V was cut by 7 bases and J by 3 bases, with 14 bases left in between. The germline V gene encodes CDR1 LGHDT and CDR2 YNNKEL (reference sequence). In nucleotides, the CDR3 is TGTGCCAGCACCCCCGTTCGTTCGACAGATACGCAGTATTTT. This gives the protein CASTPVRSTDTQYF.

This clonotype was detected ten times or more. The gene calls are TRBV12-3 or TRBV12-4 and TRBJ2-5; the D gene is possibly TRBD2 (5 bases). The germline V and J ends were trimmed by 3 bases and 3 bases, with 8 bases remaining between them. This CDR3 comprises 13 residues. CDR3 region: CASSFSEKETQYF. In nucleotides, the CDR3 is TGTGCCAGCAGTTTTAGCGAGAAAGAGACCCAGTACTTC.

Ten or more counts support this clonotype. The chain combines TRBV7-9 with TRBJ1-1, with D unclear. This CDR3 region has 13 residues. Trimming removed 1 base from V and 4 bases from J, with 7 bases in between. Germline assignment: CDR1 SEHNR and CDR2 FQNEAQ (reference sequence). The CDR3 loop reads CASSLDSSTEAFF. In DNA, the CDR3 is TGTGCCAGCAGCTTAGACTCCAGCACTGAAGCTTTCTTT.

This clonotype was detected a few times. The chain is built from TRBV9 and TRBJ1-1, with 12 bases that match TRBD1. With 6 bases clipped from V and 6 bases from J, the junction kept 3 bases outside the gene matches. The CDR3 totals 13 residues. Per the germline V gene, CDR1 is SGDLS and CDR2 is YYNGEE. The CDR3 is CASMGQGASEAFF. The CDR3 DNA follows: TGTGCCAGCATGGGACAGGGGGCTTCTGAAGCTTTCTTT.

The chain has TRBV29-1 and TRBJ1-1; maybe TRBD1 (5 bases). Per the germline V gene, CDR1 is SQVTM and CDR2 is ANQGSEA. V was shortened by 4 bases and J by 1 base, with 7 bases between the two germline ends. The CDR3 has 12 residues. The CDR3, as DNA: TGCAGCGTTGCTACAGGGAACACTGAAGCTTTCTTT. Translation gives CSVATGNTEAFF.

V and J are TRBV7-6 and TRBJ1-5; D not certain. This CDR3 has 15 amino acids. In germline, CDR1 is SGHVS, CDR2 FNYEAQ. Trimming took off 1 base at V and 0 bases at J, with 7 bases between the two ends. In DNA form, the CDR3 reads TGTGCCAGCAGCTTAGAGAGTTCTAGCAATCAGCCCCAGCATTTT. It codes for CASSLESSSNQPQHF.

This chain uses TRBV5-5 with TRBJ1-2; 7 bases fit TRBD1. Germline V gene lookup returns CDR1 SGHKS and CDR2 YYEKEE (reference sequence). The V gene end was trimmed by 0 bases and the J gene end by 3 bases; junction bases not matched to a gene: 5. The CDR3 has 15 residues. The CDR3 nucleotides are TGTGCCAGCAGCTTGGCTTGGGACAGCGACTATGGCTACACCTTC. Translating gives CASSLAWDSDYGYTF.

The chain carries TRBV5-5 and TRBJ2-3, with 7 nucleotides matching TRBD1. Germline assignment: CDR1 SGHKS and CDR2 YYEKEE (reference sequence). The V gene end was trimmed by 1 base and the J gene end by 2 bases; junction bases not matched to a gene: 7. This CDR3 has 16 amino acids. The CDR3 region has the DNA TGTGCCAGCAGCTTGACAGGGGTCCCCACCACAGATACGCAGTATTTT. Translated, it gives CASSLTGVPTTDTQYF. Complete variable domain (other parts from reference TRBV5-5 and TRBJ2-3): DAGVTQSPTHLIKTRGQQVTLRCSPISGHKSVSWYQQVLGQGPQFIFQYYEKEERGRGNFPDRFSARQFPNYSSELNVNALLLGDSALYLCASSLTGVPTTDTQYFGPGTRLTVL.

The chain employs TRBV6-6 and TRBJ2-7; tentatively, D is TRBD1 (6 bases). The CDR3 has 13 amino acids. Per the germline V gene, CDR1 is MNHNY and CDR2 is SVGAGI (reference sequence). V lost 7 bases and J 2 bases, leaving 12 bases between the germline ends. For the CDR3, the DNA is TGTGCCAGCACTAACAGGGTCGCCTACGAGCAGTACTTC. Protein product: CASTNRVAYEQYF.

V usage is TRBV11-2 and J usage is TRBJ2-2; no clear D gene. Trimming took 5 bases from V and 4 from J, leaving 8 bases between them. Germline assignment: CDR1 SGHAT and CDR2 FQNNGV. This CDR3 region has 13 residues. As DNA, the CDR3 is TGTGCCAGCAGCCGCGATTCCACCGGGGAGCTGTTTTTT. It translates to CASSRDSTGELFF.

This clonotype was seen only a few times. The chain uses TRBV28 and TRBJ2-3; tentatively, D is TRBD1 or TRBD2 (5 bases each). Germline V gene data show CDR1 as MDHEN and CDR2 as SYDVKM. The ends were cut back, 4 bases at V and 9 bases at J, with 11 bases in the middle. The CDR3 runs 12 residues. This CDR3 reads CASSSRDGTQYF. The DNA for the CDR3 is TGTGCCAGCAGTTCAAGGGACGGAACGCAGTATTTT.

This clonotype appeared once. V is TRBV18 and J is TRBJ1-2, with D possibly TRBD1 on 5 matching bases. V lost 8 bases and J 7 bases, leaving 14 bases between the germline ends. This CDR3 contains 12 residues. Germline CDR1 KGHSH, CDR2 LQKENI. The CDR3 DNA follows: TGTGCCAGCCTCCAAGGGGCAGGTGGCTACACCTTC. This gives the protein CASLQGAGGYTF.

The chain is built from TRBV24-1 and TRBJ2-3; 14 bases agree with TRBD2. Germline CDR1 reads KGHDR; CDR2 reads SFDVKD. V was clipped by 2 bases and J by 4 bases; unmatched bases: 7. The length of the CDR3 is 18 residues. DNA for the CDR3: TGTGCCACCAGTGATTCCGGGACTAGCGGGAGTACGGCAGATACGCAGTATTTT. It yields the protein CATSDSGTSGSTADTQYF.

The table lists this clonotype with a few counts. This chain connects TRBV7-2 to TRBJ2-7; 11 bases agree with TRBD2. The J segment lost 5 bases and the V segment lost 4 bases, leaving 10 bases of the junction unmatched. The CDR3 runs 16 residues. Looked up from germline, CDR1 is SGHTA and CDR2 is FQGNSA. The CDR3, as DNA: TGTGCCAGCAGCTATAGCGGGGGGGCAGGAACGGACGAGCAGTACTTC. This sequence encodes CASSYSGGAGTDEQYF.

V and J are TRBV6-6 and TRBJ1-5; D unclear. The CDR3 consists of 13 residues. CDR1 is MNHNY and CDR2 is SVGAGI in the germline V gene (reference sequence). Trimming cost V 4 bases and J 6 bases, with 10 bases left between them. This CDR3 is CASSFLAGQPQHF. DNA of the CDR3: TGTGCCAGCAGTTTCCTAGCCGGTCAGCCCCAGCATTTT.

This clonotype was observed at least ten times. The chain recombines TRBV7-9 with TRBJ2-1; D unclear. The CDR3 length is 14 residues. Trimming removed 5 bases at V and 0 bases at J, with 8 bases between. Looked up from germline, CDR1 is SEHNR and CDR2 is FQNEAQ (reference sequence). CDR3 bases: TGTGCCAGCAGCCCAGACTCCTCCTACAATGAGCAGTTCTTC. This codes for CASSPDSSYNEQFF.